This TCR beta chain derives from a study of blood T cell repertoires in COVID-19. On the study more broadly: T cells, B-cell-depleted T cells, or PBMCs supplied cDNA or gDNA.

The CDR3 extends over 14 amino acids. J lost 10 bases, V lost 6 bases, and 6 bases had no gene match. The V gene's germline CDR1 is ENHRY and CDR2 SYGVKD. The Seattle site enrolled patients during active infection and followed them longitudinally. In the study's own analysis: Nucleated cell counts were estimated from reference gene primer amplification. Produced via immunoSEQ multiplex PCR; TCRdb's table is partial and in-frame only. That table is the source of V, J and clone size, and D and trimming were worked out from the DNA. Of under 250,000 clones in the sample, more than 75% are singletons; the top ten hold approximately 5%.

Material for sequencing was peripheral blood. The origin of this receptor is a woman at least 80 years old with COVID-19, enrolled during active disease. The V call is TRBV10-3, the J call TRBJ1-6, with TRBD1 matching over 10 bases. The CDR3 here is CAIREDRGKSPLHF. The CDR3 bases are TGTGCCATCAGAGAGGACAGGGGGAAATCACCCCTCCACTTT.